This T cell receptor beta chain is from a study of human T cells and chemical hapten exposure. Time point: patch test 3, about 24 weeks after DPC sensitization. The treatment here: therapeutic diphenylcyclopropenone sensitization with weekly scalp DPC. Alopecia patients between 18 and 70 years old and suitable for DPC were used as donors. Extraction of total RNA was performed on unfractionated whole blood. TCRdb re-analysed the RACE reads in MiXCR, keeping a single row per CDR3 protein. The sample has under 200,000 distinct CDR3 sequences; around a quarter are singletons. Study outcomes and limitations: Relative to controls, expanded TCRs formed significantly more large CDR3 similarity clusters. Patch test score was positively correlated with the counts of PT1 expanded TCRs.

Details on this clonotype: What it binds is not known.

The sample here was whole blood, taken in connection with sensitization to the hapten diphenylcyclopropenone (DPC). This sequence originates from a woman aged 18-30 years with alopecia areata. Some clones in this sample may be carry-over from other donors' samples.

DNA for the CDR3: TGTGCCAGCAGCGGTCTTGGCGGGAGGGACTATGGCTACACCTTC. This gives the protein CASSGLGGRDYGYTF. The chain uses TRBV2 and TRBJ1-2; D is undetermined. V was trimmed by 6 bases and J by 3 bases, leaving 17 bases between them. Germline V lookup: CDR1 SNHLY, CDR2 FYNNEI. The CDR3 has 15 residues. The full variable domain, in which reference TRBV2 and TRBJ1-2 provide the parts outside the CDR3, is EPEVTQTPSHQVTQMGQEVILRCVPISNHLYFYWYRQILGQKVEFLVSFYNNEISEKSEIFDDQFSVERPDGSNFTLKIRSTKLEDSAMYFCASSGLGGRDYGYTFGSGTRLTVV.